This T cell receptor (beta chain) was recovered during a study of T-cell reconstitution after alpha-beta-depleted transplantation in children. The library targeted TCRbeta and was prepared with unique molecular identifiers. TCRdb passed the PCR reads through MiXCR, listing each CDR3 protein once. Here the sample spans roughly 200,000 distinct CDR3 sequences, under 9.5% being singletons. CDR3 length: 13 amino acids. The germline V and J ends were trimmed by 5 bases and 5 bases, with 9 bases remaining between them. Germline loops: CDR1 WSHSY, CDR2 SAAADI. The origin of this receptor is a human donor who donated a stem cell graft to a child with acute lymphoblastic leukemia. The input for sequencing was PBMCs from the stem cell graft donor, taken from the stem cell graft. V is TRBV10-2 and J is TRBJ2-2; no definite D call. This CDR3 reads CASSNTMTGELFF. CDR3 coding DNA: TGCGCCAGCAGTAATACTATGACCGGGGAGCTGTTTTTT.